Presented here are 15 T cell receptor beta chains from one specimen sequenced in a study of metastatic and nonmetastatic thyroid tumors. TCRdb reprocessed the PCR reads via MiXCR. The sample contains roughly 59,000 clones, about 16% of which appear only once. The entire patient cohort was treatment-naive prior to thyroid surgery. Source material: blood. The receptors originated from a male donor with papillary thyroid cancer or a benign thyroid nodule (not recorded which). Some clones in this sample may be carry-over from other donors' samples.

This clone was counted ten times or more. The rearrangement links TRBV11-1 to TRBJ2-3, with 8 bases that match TRBD2. CDR1 SGHAT and CDR2 FQDESV come from the germline V gene (reference sequence). The length of the CDR3 is 17 residues. With V trimmed by 5 bases and J by 0 bases, 10 bases remained unmatched. The DNA of the CDR3 is TGTGCCAGCAGCGAAGTGAAGCGGGGGAGTAGCACAGATACGCAGTATTTT. Protein: CASSEVKRGSSTDTQYF.

This clone was found many times. V gene TRBV25-1 combines with J gene TRBJ2-2, with D unclear. Trimming removed 1 base at V and 8 bases at J, with 11 bases between. Per the germline V gene, CDR1 is MGHDK and CDR2 is SYGVNS. This CDR3 is 14 amino acids long. Here the CDR3 reads CASSEWESQGELFF. The CDR3 DNA reads as TGTGCCAGCAGTGAATGGGAAAGTCAGGGGGAGCTGTTTTTT.

This clone was detected ten times or more. J is TRBJ1-1 and V is TRBV30; D may be TRBD1 (6 bases). CDR1 is GTSNPN, CDR2 SVGIG, per germline (reference sequence). This CDR3 comprises 11 residues. V lost 0 bases, J lost 11 bases, and 10 bases lay in between. The CDR3 bases are TGTGCCTGGAGTGTAGGGACACCTGCTTTCTTT. It encodes CAWSVGTPAFF.

In this sample, this clone turned up many times. Other DNA sequences from this sample encode an identical CDR3 as well. The CDR3 DNA sequence: TGTGCCAGCAGCTTGACCGCTGAGCAGTTCTTC. It specifies CASSLTAEQFF. The rearrangement uses TRBV7-2 and TRBJ2-1; D is unresolved. Trimming removed 3 bases at V and 9 bases at J, with 6 bases between. The CDR3 totals 11 residues. The V gene's germline CDR1 is SGHTA and CDR2 FQGNSA.

J is TRBJ2-7 and V is TRBV20-1; 12 bases agree with TRBD1. The germline V gene encodes CDR1 DFQATT and CDR2 SNEGSKA (reference sequence). The V gene end was trimmed by 5 bases and the J gene end by 1 base; junction bases not matched to a gene: 6. The CDR3 loop spans 15 amino acids. CDR3 region: CSAAGTGGHSYEQYF. CDR3 coding DNA: TGCAGTGCTGCCGGGACAGGGGGCCATTCCTACGAGCAGTACTTC.

This clone was picked up many times. The chain is built from TRBV19 and TRBJ1-2, with 11 bases aligning to TRBD1. The CDR3 consists of 15 residues. Trimming took 3 bases from V and 1 from J; bases not matched to a gene: 1. Per germline, CDR1 LNHDA and CDR2 SQIVND (reference sequence). The CDR3, as DNA: TGTGCCAGTAGTATGGGACAGGGGGGTAACTATGGCTACACCTTC. It encodes CASSMGQGGNYGYTF.

The V gene is TRBV4-2, the J gene TRBJ2-3, with 9 bases lining up with TRBD1. The trim removed 6 bases at V and 2 bases at J, leaving 12 bases unmatched. The CDR3 consists of 17 residues. The germline gives CDR1 LGHNA, CDR2 YNFKEQ. The CDR3 region is CASRLGPGQGNTDTQYF. The CDR3 bases are TGTGCCAGCAGACTGGGACCGGGACAGGGAAACACAGATACGCAGTATTTT.

This clone was counted ten times or more. Other DNA sequences of this sample code for an identical CDR3. The rearrangement joins TRBV19 to TRBJ1-2; TRBD1 aligns across 9 bases. Trimming took 4 bases from V and 0 from J; bases not matched to a gene: 3. Germline assignment: CDR1 LNHDA and CDR2 SQIVND (reference sequence). This CDR3 is built from 15 residues. The CDR3 protein is CASSRDRVTNYGYTF. Written as DNA, the CDR3 is TGTGCCAGTAGTAGGGACAGGGTTACTAACTATGGCTACACCTTC.

This clone has at least ten counts. CDR3 sequence (DNA): TGCAGTGCCAATTCTTACCAGACTAGCGGGGAGAACACCGGGGAGCTGTTTTTT. It encodes CSANSYQTSGENTGELFF. The chain is built from TRBV20-1 and TRBJ2-2; 11 positions agree with TRBD2. Trimming took 6 bases from V and 1 from J; bases not matched to a gene: 13. This CDR3 comprises 18 residues. Per the germline V gene, CDR1 is DFQATT and CDR2 is SNEGSKA (reference sequence).

This clone appeared many times. V gene TRBV9 combines with J gene TRBJ2-2; D call uncertain. The ends were cut back, 3 bases at V and 6 bases at J, with 9 bases in the middle. The CDR3 runs to 13 residues. Germline V gene sequence: CDR1 SGDLS, CDR2 YYNGEE. CDR3 amino acids: CASSAGNPGELFF. The CDR3 nucleotides are TGTGCCAGCAGCGCAGGAAATCCCGGGGAGCTGTTTTTT.

This chain links TRBV30 with TRBJ1-5, with a tentative D call TRBD1 (5 bases). The germline V and J ends were trimmed by 4 bases and 4 bases, with 11 bases remaining between them. CDR1 GTSNPN and CDR2 SVGIG come from the germline V gene (reference sequence). The CDR3 has 13 amino acids. Here the CDR3 reads CAWNGGPNQPQHF. In DNA form, the CDR3 reads TGTGCCTGGAATGGGGGACCTAATCAGCCCCAGCATTTT.

J is TRBJ2-1 and V is TRBV12-3 or TRBV12-4, with a tentative D call TRBD2 (5 bases). V was clipped by 7 bases and J by 8 bases, with 18 bases between them. This CDR3 is 14 amino acids long. CDR3 in DNA: TGTGCCAGCACCGTAGCGTGGGTGCGGGATGAGCAGTTCTTC. Its protein is CASTVAWVRDEQFF.

The chain links TRBV4-1 to TRBJ2-5; 13 bases map to TRBD2. J lost 2 bases, V lost 3 bases, and 18 bases had no gene match. Germline V CDR1 and CDR2: MGHRA, YSYEKL. The CDR3 is 21 residues long. The CDR3 bases are TGCGCCAGCAGCCAGGGTATAACTCGACTAGCGGGGGGCGCTCCTCAAGAGACCCAGTACTTC. This encodes CASSQGITRLAGGAPQETQYF.

On this clone itself: This sequence may be a read error, since a much larger clone differs from it by one base. The chain couples TRBV29-1 to TRBJ2-1; D gene unclear. The ends were cut back, 7 bases at V and 3 bases at J, with 22 bases in the middle. CDR1 SQVTM and CDR2 ANQGSEA come from the germline V gene. The CDR3 totals 16 residues. This CDR3 reads CSAEVRLGARYNEQFF. The CDR3 DNA reads as TGCAGCGCCGAAGTCCGGCTCGGAGCTCGCTACAATGAGCAGTTCTTC.

As for this clone: A read error may be the cause here, since a much bigger clone is one base away. The chain recombines TRBV6-1 with TRBJ2-1; no definite D call. Germline V gene data show CDR1 as MNHNS and CDR2 as SASEGT. The CDR3 loop spans 16 amino acids. The V end lost 7 bases, the J end lost 8 bases, and 24 bases lay between the germline ends. The CDR3, as DNA: TGTGCCAGCACTCTAACAGAGCTCTGGTGTGGGGATGAGCAGTTCTTC. Residues: CASTLTELWCGDEQFF.